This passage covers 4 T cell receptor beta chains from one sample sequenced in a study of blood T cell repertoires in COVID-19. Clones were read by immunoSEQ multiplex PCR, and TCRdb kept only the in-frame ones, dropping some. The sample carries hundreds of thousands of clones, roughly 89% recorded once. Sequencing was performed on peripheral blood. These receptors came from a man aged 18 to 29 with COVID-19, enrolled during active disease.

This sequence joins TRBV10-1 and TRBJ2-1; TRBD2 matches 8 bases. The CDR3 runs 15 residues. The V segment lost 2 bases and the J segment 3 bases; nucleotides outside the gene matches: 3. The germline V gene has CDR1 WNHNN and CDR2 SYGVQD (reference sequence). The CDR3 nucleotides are TGCGCCAGCAGTGAGAATAGCGGGGACTACAATGAGCAGTTCTTC. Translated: CASSENSGDYNEQFF.

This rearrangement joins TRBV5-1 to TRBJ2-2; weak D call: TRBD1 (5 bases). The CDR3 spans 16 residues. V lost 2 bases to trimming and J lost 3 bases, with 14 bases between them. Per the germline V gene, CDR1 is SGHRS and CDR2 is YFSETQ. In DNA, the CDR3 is TGCGCCAGCAGCTTTGCAGGCTGGGGCGACACCGGGGAGCTGTTTTTT. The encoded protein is CASSFAGWGDTGELFF.

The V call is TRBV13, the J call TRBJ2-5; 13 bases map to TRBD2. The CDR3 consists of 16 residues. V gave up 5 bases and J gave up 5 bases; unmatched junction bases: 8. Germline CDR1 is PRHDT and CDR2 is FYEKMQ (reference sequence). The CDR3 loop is CASSPTSGGALETQYF. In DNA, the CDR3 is TGTGCCAGCAGCCCTACTAGCGGGGGGGCCTTGGAGACCCAGTACTTC.

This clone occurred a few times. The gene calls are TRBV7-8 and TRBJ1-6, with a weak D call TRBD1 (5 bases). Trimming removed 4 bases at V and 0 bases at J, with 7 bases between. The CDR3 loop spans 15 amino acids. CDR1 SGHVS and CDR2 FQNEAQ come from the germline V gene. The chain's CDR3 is CASSYRSSYNSPLHF. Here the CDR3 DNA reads TGTGCCAGCAGCTACAGGAGCTCCTATAATTCACCCCTCCACTTT.